The clone carrying this T cell receptor (beta chain) has more than one count but fewer than ten. Under the authors' procedure: Reference gene primer amplification gave nucleated cell count estimates. The repertoire was sequenced with immunoSEQ multiplex PCR; TCRdb's copy has only in-frame clones and lacks some. The DNA gave D and trimming, while V, J and clone size come from that table. The table shows about 120,000 clones, with about 80% occurring only once. The source of the sample is a study of blood T cell repertoires in COVID-19. As for the study in general: Samples of COVID-19 (acute and convalescent) were obtained from the United States, Italy and Spain. Sample material is recorded as cDNA or gDNA derived from T cells, B-cell-depleted T cells, or PBMCs.

The CDR3 contains 11 residues. CDR1 DFQATT and CDR2 SNEGSKA come from the germline V gene (reference sequence). Trimming pared 5 bases from V and 4 bases from J, leaving 8 bases between. The sequence derives from a woman aged 80 or older with acute or convalescent COVID-19. Sample: peripheral blood. V usage is TRBV20-1 and J usage is TRBJ1-2; D uncertain. Written as DNA, the CDR3 is TGCAGTGCTCTTGAGCGCTATGGCTACACCTTC. Translated, it gives CSALERYGYTF.